The next 2 T cell receptor beta chains were all read from a single sample in a study of T cell responses to AZD1222 COVID-19 vaccine. Only in-frame clones appear in the TCRdb table, and some are missing; sequencing was by immunoSEQ multiplex PCR. This table has approximately 140,000 clones, approximately 94% appearing once. Sample: peripheral blood, taken on day 0 of AZD1222 vaccination. All receptors come from an adult in good health.

V is TRBV29-1 and J is TRBJ2-1, with TRBD1 as a possible D gene (5 bases). CDR3 length equals 13 residues. Germline assignment: CDR1 SQVTM and CDR2 ANQGSEA. Trimming took off 5 bases at V and 5 bases at J, with 13 bases between the two ends. The DNA for the CDR3 is TGCAGCGTTAATCCCAGGGCGGACAATGAGCAGTTCTTC. Translating it yields CSVNPRADNEQFF.

V usage is TRBV5-1 and J usage is TRBJ1-4; no definite D call. CDR3 size: 15 residues. CDR1 and CDR2 from the germline V gene are SGHRS and YFSETQ. V gave up 0 bases and J gave up 0 bases, with 6 bases separating them. Here the CDR3 reads CASSLGVTTNEKLFF. The CDR3 DNA follows: TGCGCCAGCAGCTTGGGGGTAACAACTAATGAAAAACTGTTTTTT.